The present TCR beta chain was sequenced within a study of PD-1 blockade in classical Hodgkin lymphoma. Germline-derived CDR1 and CDR2 are SNHLY and FYNNEI. The V end was cut by 7 bases, the J end by 3 bases, with 13 bases between. The CDR3 consists of 13 residues. Sequencing used immunoSEQ multiplex PCR; TCRdb keeps in-frame clones, though not all of them. The table lists about 93,000 clones, roughly 76% of them singletons. Concerning this clone: What it binds is unknown.

The study's findings and limits: Complete responders showed a baseline diversity that resembled the diversity of newly diagnosed patients.

Every patient experienced relapse after autologous stem cell transplantation, and brentuximab vedotin exposure varied. The sequences come from peripheral blood mononuclear cells (PBMCs), collected before the second cycle of nivolumab. The gene calls are TRBV2 and TRBJ2-7; D is possibly TRBD1 (5 bases). This TCR was recovered from a human donor with classical Hodgkin lymphoma. DNA of the CDR3: TGTGCCAGCACCCGGACACCTAACTACGAGCAGTACTTC. It encodes CASTRTPNYEQYF.